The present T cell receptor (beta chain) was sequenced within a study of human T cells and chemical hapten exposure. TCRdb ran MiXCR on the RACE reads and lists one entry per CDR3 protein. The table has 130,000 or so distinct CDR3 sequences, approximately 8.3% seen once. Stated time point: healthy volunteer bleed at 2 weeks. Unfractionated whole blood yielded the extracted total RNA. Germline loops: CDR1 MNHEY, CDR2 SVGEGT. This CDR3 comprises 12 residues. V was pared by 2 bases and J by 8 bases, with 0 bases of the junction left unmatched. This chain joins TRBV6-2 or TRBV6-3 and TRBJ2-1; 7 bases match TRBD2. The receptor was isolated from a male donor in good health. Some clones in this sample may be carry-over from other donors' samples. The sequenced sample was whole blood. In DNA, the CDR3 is TGTGCCAGCAGTTACGGACTAGATGAGCAGTTCTTC. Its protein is CASSYGLDEQFF.